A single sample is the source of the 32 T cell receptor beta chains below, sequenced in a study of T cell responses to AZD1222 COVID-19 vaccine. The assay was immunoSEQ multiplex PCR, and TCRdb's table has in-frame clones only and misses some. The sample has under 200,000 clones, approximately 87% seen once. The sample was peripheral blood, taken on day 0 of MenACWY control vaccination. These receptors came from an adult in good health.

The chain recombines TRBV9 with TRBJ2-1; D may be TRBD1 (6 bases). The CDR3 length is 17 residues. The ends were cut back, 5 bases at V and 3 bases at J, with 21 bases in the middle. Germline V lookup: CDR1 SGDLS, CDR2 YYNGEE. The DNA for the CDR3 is TGTGCCAGCAGTCAGGGAGAAGACAGGCCTATCTACAATGAGCAGTTCTTC. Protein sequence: CASSQGEDRPIYNEQFF.

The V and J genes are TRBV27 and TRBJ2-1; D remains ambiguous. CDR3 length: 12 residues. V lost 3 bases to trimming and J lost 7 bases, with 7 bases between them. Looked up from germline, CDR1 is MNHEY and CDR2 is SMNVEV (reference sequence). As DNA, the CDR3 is TGTGCCAGCAGTTTGACCGGGAATGAGCAGTTCTTC. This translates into CASSLTGNEQFF.

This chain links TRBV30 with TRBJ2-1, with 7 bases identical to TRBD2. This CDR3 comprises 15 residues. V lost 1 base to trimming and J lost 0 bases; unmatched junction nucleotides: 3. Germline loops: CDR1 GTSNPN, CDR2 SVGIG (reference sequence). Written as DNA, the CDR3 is TGTGCCTGGAGTGGAAGCGGGGACTCCTACAATGAGCAGTTCTTC. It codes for CAWSGSGDSYNEQFF.

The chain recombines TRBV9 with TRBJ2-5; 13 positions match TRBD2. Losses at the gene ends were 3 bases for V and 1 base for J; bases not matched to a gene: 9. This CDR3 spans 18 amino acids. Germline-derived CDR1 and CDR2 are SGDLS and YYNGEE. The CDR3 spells CASSAHGTSGEAQETQYF. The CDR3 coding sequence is TGTGCCAGCAGCGCACACGGGACTAGCGGGGAAGCCCAAGAGACCCAGTACTTC.

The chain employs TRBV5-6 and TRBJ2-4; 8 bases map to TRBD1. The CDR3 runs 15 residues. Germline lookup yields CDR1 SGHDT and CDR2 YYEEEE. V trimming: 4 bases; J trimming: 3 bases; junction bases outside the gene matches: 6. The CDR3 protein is CASSAQGGRKNIQYF. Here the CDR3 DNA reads TGTGCCAGCAGCGCACAGGGGGGACGCAAAAACATTCAGTACTTC. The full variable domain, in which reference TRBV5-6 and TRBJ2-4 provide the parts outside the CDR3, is DAGVTQSPTHLIKTRGQQVTLRCSPKSGHDTVSWYQQALGQGPQFIFQYYEEEERQRGNFPDRFSGHQFPNYSSELNVNALLLGDSALYLCASSAQGGRKNIQYFGAGTRLSVL.

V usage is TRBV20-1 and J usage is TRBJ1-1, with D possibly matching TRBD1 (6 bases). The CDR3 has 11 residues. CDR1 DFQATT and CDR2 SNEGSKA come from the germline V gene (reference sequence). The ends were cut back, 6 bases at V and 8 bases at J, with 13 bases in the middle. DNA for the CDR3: TGCAGTGCCGCCCGGGGGCGGGAAGCTTTCTTT. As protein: CSAARGREAFF.

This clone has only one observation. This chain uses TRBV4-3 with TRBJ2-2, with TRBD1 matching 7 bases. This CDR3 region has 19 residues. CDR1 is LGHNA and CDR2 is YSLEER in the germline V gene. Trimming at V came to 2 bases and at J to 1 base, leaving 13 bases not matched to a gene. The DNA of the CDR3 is TGCGCCAGCAGCCAATCGACCTTGGGACAGCTCTTGAACACCGGGGAGCTGTTTTTT. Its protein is CASSQSTLGQLLNTGELFF.

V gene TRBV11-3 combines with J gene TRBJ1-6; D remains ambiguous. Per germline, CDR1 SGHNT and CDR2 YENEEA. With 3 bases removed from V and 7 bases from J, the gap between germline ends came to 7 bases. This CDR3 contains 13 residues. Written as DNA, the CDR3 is TGTGCCAGCAGCTTTAACAGAAATTCACCCCTCCACTTT. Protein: CASSFNRNSPLHF.

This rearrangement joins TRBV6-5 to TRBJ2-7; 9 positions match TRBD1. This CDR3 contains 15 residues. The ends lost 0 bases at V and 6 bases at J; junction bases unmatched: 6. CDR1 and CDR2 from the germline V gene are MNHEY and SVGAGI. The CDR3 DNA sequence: TGTGCCAGCAGTTACTCGACTACAGGGGGCTCCGAGCAGTACTTC. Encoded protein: CASSYSTTGGSEQYF.

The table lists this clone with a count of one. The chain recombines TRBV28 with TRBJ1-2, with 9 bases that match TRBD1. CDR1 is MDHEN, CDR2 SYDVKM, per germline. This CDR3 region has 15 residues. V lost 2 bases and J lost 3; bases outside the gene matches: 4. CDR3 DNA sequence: TGTGCCAGCAGTTTAAGGGACAGGGATGACTATGGCTACACCTTC. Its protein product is CASSLRDRDDYGYTF.

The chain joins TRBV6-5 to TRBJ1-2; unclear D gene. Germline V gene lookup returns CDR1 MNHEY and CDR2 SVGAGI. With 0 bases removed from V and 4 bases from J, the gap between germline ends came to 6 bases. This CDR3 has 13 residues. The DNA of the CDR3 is TGTGCCAGCAGTTACTCTGCGGGCTATGGCTACACCTTC. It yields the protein CASSYSAGYGYTF.

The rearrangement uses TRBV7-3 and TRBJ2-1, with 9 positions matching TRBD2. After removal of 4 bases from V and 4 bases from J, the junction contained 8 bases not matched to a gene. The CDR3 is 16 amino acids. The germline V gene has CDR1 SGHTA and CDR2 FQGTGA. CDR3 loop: CASSSTAGGGYNEQFF. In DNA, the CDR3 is TGTGCCAGCAGCTCCACAGCGGGAGGCGGATACAATGAGCAGTTCTTC.

The CDR3 region is CASSQDDWTYEQYF. The DNA of the CDR3 is TGTGCCAGCAGCCAAGACGACTGGACCTACGAGCAGTACTTC. The gene calls are TRBV4-2 and TRBJ2-7; D is ambiguous. The germline V and J ends were trimmed by 0 bases and 2 bases, with 8 bases remaining between them. This CDR3 contains 14 residues. CDR1 is LGHNA, CDR2 YNFKEQ, per germline.

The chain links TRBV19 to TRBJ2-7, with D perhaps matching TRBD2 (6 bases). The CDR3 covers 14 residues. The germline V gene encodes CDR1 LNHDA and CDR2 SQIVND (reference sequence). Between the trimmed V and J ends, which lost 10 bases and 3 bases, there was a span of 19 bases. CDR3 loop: CATRRAAGGYEQYF. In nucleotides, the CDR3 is TGTGCCACCCGGAGGGCGGCGGGCGGCTACGAGCAGTACTTC.

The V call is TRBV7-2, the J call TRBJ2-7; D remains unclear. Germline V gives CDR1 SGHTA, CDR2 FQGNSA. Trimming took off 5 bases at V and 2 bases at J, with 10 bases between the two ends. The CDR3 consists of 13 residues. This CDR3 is CASSTYNPYEQYF. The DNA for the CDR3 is TGTGCCAGCAGCACTTACAACCCCTACGAGCAGTACTTC.

CDR3 nucleotide sequence: TGTGCCAGTAGACCAACAGCGGTGAACTCTCGGCAGTTCTTC. This translates into CASRPTAVNSRQFF. The gene calls are TRBV19 and TRBJ2-1, with a weak D call TRBD2 (5 bases). Trimming shortened V by 6 bases and J by 12 bases, and 21 bases separated the two germline ends. The CDR3 totals 14 residues. Germline loops: CDR1 LNHDA, CDR2 SQIVND (reference sequence).

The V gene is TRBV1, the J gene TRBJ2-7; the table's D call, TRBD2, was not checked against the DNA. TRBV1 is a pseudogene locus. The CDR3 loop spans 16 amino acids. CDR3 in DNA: TGCACCAGCAGACCCCTATCCGGGACTAGGACTTACGAGCAGTACTTC. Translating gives CTSRPLSGTRTYEQYF.

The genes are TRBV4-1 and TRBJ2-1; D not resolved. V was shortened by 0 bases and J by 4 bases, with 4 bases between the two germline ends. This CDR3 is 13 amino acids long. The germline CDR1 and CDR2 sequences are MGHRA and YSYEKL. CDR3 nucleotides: TGCGCCAGCAGCCAAGACCAGTACAATGAGCAGTTCTTC. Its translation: CASSQDQYNEQFF.

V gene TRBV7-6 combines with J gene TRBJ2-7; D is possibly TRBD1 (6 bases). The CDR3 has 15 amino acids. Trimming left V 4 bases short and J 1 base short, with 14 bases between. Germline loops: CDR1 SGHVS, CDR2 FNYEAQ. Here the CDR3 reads CASSYLRDTSYEQYF. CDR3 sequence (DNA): TGTGCCAGCAGCTACCTCCGGGACACATCCTACGAGCAGTACTTC.

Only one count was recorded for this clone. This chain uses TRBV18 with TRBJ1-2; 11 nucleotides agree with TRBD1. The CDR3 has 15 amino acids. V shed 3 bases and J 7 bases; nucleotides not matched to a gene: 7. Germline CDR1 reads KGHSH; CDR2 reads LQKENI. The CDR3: CASSPEGQGARGYTF. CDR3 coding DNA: TGTGCCAGCTCACCTGAAGGACAGGGGGCGCGTGGCTACACCTTC.

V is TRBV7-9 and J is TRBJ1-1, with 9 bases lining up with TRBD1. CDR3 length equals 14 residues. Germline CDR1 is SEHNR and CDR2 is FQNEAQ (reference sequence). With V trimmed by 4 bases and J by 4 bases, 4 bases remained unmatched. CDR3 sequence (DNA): TGTGCCAGCAGCTCACAGGGGGCGAGCACTGAAGCTTTCTTT. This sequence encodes CASSSQGASTEAFF.

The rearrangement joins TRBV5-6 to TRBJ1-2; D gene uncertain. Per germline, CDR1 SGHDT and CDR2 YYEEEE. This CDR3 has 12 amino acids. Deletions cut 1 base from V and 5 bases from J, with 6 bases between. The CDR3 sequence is CASSLRYYGYTF. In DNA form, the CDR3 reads TGTGCCAGCAGCTTGCGCTATTATGGCTACACCTTC. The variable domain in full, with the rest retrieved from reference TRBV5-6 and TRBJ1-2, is DAGVTQSPTHLIKTRGQQVTLRCSPKSGHDTVSWYQQALGQGPQFIFQYYEEEERQRGNFPDRFSGHQFPNYSSELNVNALLLGDSALYLCASSLRYYGYTFGSGTRLTVV.

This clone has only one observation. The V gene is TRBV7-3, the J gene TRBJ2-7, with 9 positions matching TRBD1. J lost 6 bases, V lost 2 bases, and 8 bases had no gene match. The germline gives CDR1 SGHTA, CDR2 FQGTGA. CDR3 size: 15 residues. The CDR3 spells CASSLSGTGFGEQYF. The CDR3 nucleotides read TGTGCCAGCAGCTTATCCGGGACAGGGTTCGGCGAGCAGTACTTC.

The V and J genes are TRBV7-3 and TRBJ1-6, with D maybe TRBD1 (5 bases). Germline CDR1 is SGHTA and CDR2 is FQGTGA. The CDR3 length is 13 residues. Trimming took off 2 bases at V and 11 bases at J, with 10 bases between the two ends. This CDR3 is CASSLEGRAPLHF. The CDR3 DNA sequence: TGTGCCAGCAGCTTAGAGGGGAGAGCACCCCTCCACTTT.

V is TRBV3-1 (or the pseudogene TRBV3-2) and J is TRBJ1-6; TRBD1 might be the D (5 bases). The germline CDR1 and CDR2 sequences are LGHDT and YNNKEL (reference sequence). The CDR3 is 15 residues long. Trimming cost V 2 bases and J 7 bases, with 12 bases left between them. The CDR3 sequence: CASSQPDRRNSPLHF. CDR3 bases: TGTGCCAGCAGCCAACCCGACAGAAGAAATTCACCCCTCCACTTT.

The CDR3 bases are TGCGCCAGCAGCCACCCGGGACAGGGGTGGCAAGAGACCCAGTACTTC. It encodes CASSHPGQGWQETQYF. The chain combines TRBV4-1 with TRBJ2-5, with 10 bases that match TRBD1. The V and J ends lost 3 bases and 2 bases, in that order; junction bases with no gene match: 6. CDR3 length: 16 residues. Germline V CDR1 and CDR2: MGHRA, YSYEKL.

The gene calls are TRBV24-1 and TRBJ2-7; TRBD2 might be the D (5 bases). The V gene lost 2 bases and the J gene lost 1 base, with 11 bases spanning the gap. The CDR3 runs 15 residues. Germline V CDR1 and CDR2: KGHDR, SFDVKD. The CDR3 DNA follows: TGTGCCACCAGTGATTCCGGCGGGCGGTCCTACGAGCAGTACTTC. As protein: CATSDSGGRSYEQYF.

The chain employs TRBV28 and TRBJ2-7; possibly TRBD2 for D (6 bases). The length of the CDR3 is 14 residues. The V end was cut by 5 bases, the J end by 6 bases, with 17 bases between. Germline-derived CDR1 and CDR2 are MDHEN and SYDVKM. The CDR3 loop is CASSLRTPSAEQYF. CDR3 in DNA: TGTGCCAGCAGTCTTAGAACCCCTAGCGCCGAGCAGTACTTC.

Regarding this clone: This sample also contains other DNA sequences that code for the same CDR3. The CDR3 is CASSYSTVNTEAFF. CDR3 nucleotide sequence: TGTGCCAGCAGTTACTCGACTGTGAACACTGAAGCTTTCTTT. The rearrangement uses TRBV6-5 and TRBJ1-1; no clear D. This CDR3 spans 14 amino acids. The ends were cut back, 0 bases at V and 0 bases at J, with 5 bases in the middle. The V gene's germline CDR1 is MNHEY and CDR2 SVGAGI.

CDR3 sequence reads: CASSYGGTGFYNEQFF. CDR3 nucleotides: TGTGCCAGCAGTTACGGGGGGACAGGGTTTTACAATGAGCAGTTCTTC. V is TRBV6-5 and J is TRBJ2-1, with 9 bases fitting TRBD1. V was pared by 2 bases and J by 4 bases, with 6 bases of the junction left unmatched. Germline-derived CDR1 and CDR2 are MNHEY and SVGAGI. This CDR3 has 16 residues.

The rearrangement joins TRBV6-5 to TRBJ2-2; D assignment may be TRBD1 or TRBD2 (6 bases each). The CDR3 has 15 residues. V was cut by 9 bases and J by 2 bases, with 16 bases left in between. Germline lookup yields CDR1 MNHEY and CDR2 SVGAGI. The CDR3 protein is CASYGGQTNTGELFF. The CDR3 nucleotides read TGTGCCAGTTACGGGGGACAAACTAACACCGGGGAGCTGTTTTTT.

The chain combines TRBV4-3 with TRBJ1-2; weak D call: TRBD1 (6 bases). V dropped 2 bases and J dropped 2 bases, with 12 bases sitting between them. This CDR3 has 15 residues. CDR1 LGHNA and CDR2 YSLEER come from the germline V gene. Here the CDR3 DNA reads TGCGCCAGCAGCCAAACGAGGGGGGGAAACTATGGCTACACCTTC. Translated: CASSQTRGGNYGYTF.